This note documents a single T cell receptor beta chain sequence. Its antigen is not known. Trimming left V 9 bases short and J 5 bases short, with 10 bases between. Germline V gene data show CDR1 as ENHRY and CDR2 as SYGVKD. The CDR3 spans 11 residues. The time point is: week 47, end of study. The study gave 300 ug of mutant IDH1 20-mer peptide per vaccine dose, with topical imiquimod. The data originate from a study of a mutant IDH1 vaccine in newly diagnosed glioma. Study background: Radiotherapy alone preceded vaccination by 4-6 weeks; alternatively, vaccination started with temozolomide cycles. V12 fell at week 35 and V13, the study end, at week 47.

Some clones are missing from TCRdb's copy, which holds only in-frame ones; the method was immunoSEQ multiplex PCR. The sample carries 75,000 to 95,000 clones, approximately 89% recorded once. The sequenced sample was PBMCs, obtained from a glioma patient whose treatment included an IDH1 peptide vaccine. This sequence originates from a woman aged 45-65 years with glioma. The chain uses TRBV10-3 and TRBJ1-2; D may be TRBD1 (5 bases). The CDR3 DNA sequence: TGTGCCATAGGCGAGGGGTATGGCTACACCTTC. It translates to CAIGEGYGYTF.